These 19 T cell receptor beta chains share one sample of origin, sequenced in a study of tumor-infiltrating lymphocytes in localized non-small cell lung cancer. Only in-frame clones appear in the TCRdb table, and some are missing; sequencing was by immunoSEQ multiplex PCR. The top ten clones hold about 12% of a sample with 5,500 to 8,000 clones, over 60% of them seen once. The sequenced material came from lung tumor tissue. The receptor source for this set is a human donor with non-small cell lung cancer.

In its sample, this clone was seen a few times. V and J are TRBV18 and TRBJ2-1, with D unresolved. Trimming cost V 5 bases and J 7 bases, with 12 bases left between them. Germline V gene sequence: CDR1 KGHSH, CDR2 LQKENI. The CDR3 contains 13 residues. As DNA, the CDR3 is TGTGCCAGCTCAGCCCCAGGAAATAATGAGCAGTTCTTC. Translation: CASSAPGNNEQFF.

This clone was found once. V gene TRBV5-4 combines with J gene TRBJ1-2; 9 nucleotides line up with TRBD1. CDR1 is SGHNT, CDR2 YYREEE, per germline (reference sequence). V dropped 3 bases and J dropped 4; count of bases not matched to a gene: 4. The CDR3 extends over 14 amino acids. The CDR3 sequence: CASSSTGGSYGYTF. In DNA, the CDR3 is TGTGCCAGCAGCTCGACAGGGGGTAGCTATGGCTACACCTTC.

The chain recombines TRBV19 with TRBJ2-5; D is uncertain. V gave up 7 bases and J gave up 2 bases, with 14 bases separating them. Germline V CDR1 and CDR2: LNHDA, SQIVND (reference sequence). The CDR3 has 14 residues. The CDR3 protein is CASKHRGSQETQYF. CDR3 DNA: TGTGCCAGTAAACACAGAGGCTCACAAGAGACCCAGTACTTC.

This chain uses TRBV9 with TRBJ2-7, with 7 bases that match TRBD1. V shed 4 bases and J 6 bases; nucleotides not matched to a gene: 16. This CDR3 is 16 amino acids long. Per germline, CDR1 SGDLS and CDR2 YYNGEE. CDR3 loop: CASSRTGGPGLSEQYF. CDR3 nucleotide sequence: TGTGCCAGCAGCCGGACAGGCGGACCCGGGCTGAGCGAGCAGTACTTC.

The chain carries TRBV6-5 and TRBJ2-5; a weak D match, TRBD2 (5 bases). V was trimmed by 2 bases and J by 3 bases, leaving 7 bases between them. This CDR3 spans 13 amino acids. CDR1 MNHEY and CDR2 SVGAGI come from the germline V gene. The CDR3 protein is CASSYDGKETQYF. DNA of the CDR3: TGTGCCAGCAGTTACGACGGGAAAGAGACCCAGTACTTC.

This chain links TRBV19 with TRBJ2-2, with TRBD1 matching 7 bases. J was trimmed by 6 bases and V by 9 bases; bases with no gene match: 13. Germline CDR1 is LNHDA and CDR2 is SQIVND (reference sequence). The CDR3 length is 15 residues. CDR3 residues: CASRDSPIRAGELFF. CDR3 nucleotides: TGTGCCAGCCGGGACAGCCCCATACGAGCCGGGGAGCTGTTTTTT.

This CDR3 reads CASSAQGASNEKLFF. The CDR3 bases are TGTGCCAGCAGCGCTCAGGGGGCTTCTAATGAAAAACTGTTTTTT. V is TRBV2 and J is TRBJ1-4; 8 bases line up with TRBD1. Trimming at V came to 6 bases and at J to 3 bases, leaving 6 bases not matched to a gene. There are 15 residues in the CDR3. Germline V gives CDR1 SNHLY, CDR2 FYNNEI.

The chain joins TRBV5-6 to TRBJ1-4; no firm D call. V gave up 0 bases and J gave up 3 bases, with 15 bases separating them. CDR3 length: 17 amino acids. Germline loops: CDR1 SGHDT, CDR2 YYEEEE. This CDR3 reads CASSLVGVPAANEKLFF. DNA of the CDR3: TGTGCCAGCAGCTTGGTTGGGGTACCTGCGGCTAATGAAAAACTGTTTTTT.

This rearrangement joins TRBV6-5 to TRBJ2-6, with no clear D. The CDR3 contains 16 residues. Germline lookup yields CDR1 MNHEY and CDR2 SVGAGI. Trimming shortened V by 2 bases and J by 0 bases, and 8 bases separated the two germline ends. CDR3 region: CASSYQVGSGANVLTF. In nucleotides, the CDR3 is TGTGCCAGCAGTTACCAGGTGGGCTCTGGGGCCAACGTCCTGACTTTC.

V and J are TRBV9 and TRBJ1-3; unclear D gene. The V gene lost 2 bases and the J gene lost 6 bases, with 6 bases spanning the gap. Germline V gene sequence: CDR1 SGDLS, CDR2 YYNGEE. The CDR3 spans 12 residues. CDR3 in amino acids: CASSVSSNTIYF. The CDR3 DNA sequence: TGTGCCAGCAGCGTGAGTTCAAACACCATATATTTT. The complete variable domain, with remaining parts taken from reference TRBV9 and TRBJ1-3, reads DSGVTQTPKHLITATGQRVTLRCSPRSGDLSVYWYQQSLDQGLQFLIQYYNGEERAKGNILERFSAQQFPDLHSELNLSSLELGDSALYFCASSVSSNTIYFGEGSWLTVV.

The V and J genes are TRBV5-6 and TRBJ2-3, with 7 bases matching TRBD1. The CDR3 length is 15 residues. V lost 2 bases, J lost 0 bases, and 3 bases stayed unmatched. Germline lookup yields CDR1 SGHDT and CDR2 YYEEEE. The CDR3, as DNA: TGTGCCAGCAGCTTAACAGGGGTTAGCACAGATACGCAGTATTTT. This sequence encodes CASSLTGVSTDTQYF.

The chain has TRBV6-5 and TRBJ1-2; TRBD1 matches at 9 bases. The CDR3 sequence is 15 residues long. J was trimmed by 4 bases and V by 5 bases; bases with no gene match: 8. CDR1 is MNHEY and CDR2 is SVGAGI in the germline V gene. CDR3 residues: CASSGTGQGLYGYTF. CDR3 in DNA: TGTGCCAGCAGTGGGACGGGACAGGGACTCTATGGCTACACCTTC.

The J gene is TRBJ2-7, the V gene TRBV6-5; 8 bases are shared with TRBD1. Trimming removed 4 bases from V and 3 bases from J; junction bases left unmatched: 2. The CDR3 sequence is 13 residues long. The germline CDR1 and CDR2 sequences are MNHEY and SVGAGI. The CDR3 spells CASSFDRGYEQYF. For the CDR3, the DNA is TGTGCCAGCAGTTTCGACAGGGGCTACGAGCAGTACTTC.

The rearrangement joins TRBV7-9 to TRBJ1-2; D is possibly TRBD1 (5 bases). This CDR3 is built from 16 residues. V shed 5 bases and J shed 4 bases, with 20 bases lying between them. The germline CDR1 and CDR2 sequences are SEHNR and FQNEAQ (reference sequence). In nucleotides, the CDR3 is TGTGCCAGCAGCGGCTTCTTCAGGGATGGCGGCTATGGCTACACCTTC. It yields the protein CASSGFFRDGGYGYTF.

In its sample, this clone was seen once. The V gene is TRBV7-7, the J gene TRBJ2-5; 13 nucleotides align to TRBD2. Trimming cost V 4 bases and J 1 base; bases outside gene matches: 0. Germline loops: CDR1 SSHAT, CDR2 FNYEAQ (reference sequence). The length of the CDR3 is 15 residues. CDR3: CASSWTSGGQETQYF. Written as DNA, the CDR3 is TGTGCCAGCAGCTGGACTAGCGGGGGCCAAGAGACCCAGTACTTC.

The chain recombines TRBV4-1 with TRBJ2-3; TRBD2 matches at 12 bases. CDR1 MGHRA and CDR2 YSYEKL come from the germline V gene. The CDR3 sequence is 16 residues long. V lost 7 bases to trimming and J lost 4 bases; unmatched junction nucleotides: 9. CDR3 nucleotide sequence: TGCGCCAGCAAGGAGGCTAGCGGGGGGGCAGCAGATACGCAGTATTTT. Translated: CASKEASGGAADTQYF.

This clone was found a few times. The chain has TRBV30 and TRBJ1-6, with 8 bases identical to TRBD1. Germline V gives CDR1 GTSNPN, CDR2 SVGIG (reference sequence). The CDR3 has 15 amino acids. Germline trimming cut 2 bases from V and 9 bases from J; bases unmatched to any gene: 9. CDR3 DNA: TGTGCCTGGAGTAAGGTTACAGGGGGGAGTTCACCCCTCCACTTT. Protein: CAWSKVTGGSSPLHF.

This clone was seen a single time. The CDR3 loop is CASSTPAGGPNTEAFF. The DNA for the CDR3 is TGTGCCAGTAGTACTCCGGCGGGGGGGCCGAACACTGAAGCTTTCTTT. The chain recombines TRBV19 with TRBJ1-1, with D perhaps matching TRBD1 (6 bases). Deletions cut 4 bases from V and 1 base from J, with 16 bases between. The germline CDR1 and CDR2 sequences are LNHDA and SQIVND (reference sequence). The CDR3 totals 16 residues.

The DNA for the CDR3 is TGTGCCAGCAGCTCCTCGGGGGCCGCACGGGATGAGCAGTTCTTC. This sequence encodes CASSSSGAARDEQFF. The chain joins TRBV11-2 to TRBJ2-1; the D call may be TRBD1 or TRBD2 (6 bases each). Trimming took off 4 bases at V and 8 bases at J, with 18 bases between the two ends. The CDR3 is 15 residues long. Germline CDR1 SGHAT, CDR2 FQNNGV.